This TCR beta chain was documented in a study of T cell responses to AZD1222 COVID-19 vaccine. This table comes from immunoSEQ multiplex PCR, and its TCRdb copy is limited to in-frame clones, with some not included. Of approximately 150,000 clones listed, approximately 90% are singletons. Whole-study results and caveats: Donor demographics were predominantly white British with a female majority; clonal diversity may be underestimated. Seropositive status at baseline applied to only five or six AZD1222 recipients. Two doses of AZD1222 preceded a rise in Spike-specific TCR breadth and depth. Within unmutated variant regions lay the reported targets of nearly half of spike-specific TCRs.

Germline CDR1 LGHDT, CDR2 YNNKEL (reference sequence). The CDR3 sequence is 15 residues long. V dropped 4 bases and J dropped 3 bases, with 13 bases sitting between them. Points on this clone: As yet, its antigen is unknown.

This clonotype was obtained from an adult in good health. This chain joins TRBV3-1 (or the pseudogene TRBV3-2) and TRBJ1-3; D is perhaps TRBD1 (5 bases). The sequencing here drew on peripheral blood, taken on day 0 of AZD1222 vaccination. CDR3 sequence (DNA): TGTGCCAGCAGCCTCCTGGGGGGGAGTGGAAACACCATATATTTT. It encodes CASSLLGGSGNTIYF.